This TCR beta chain was captured in a study of cytomegalovirus exposure and HLA in healthy donors. Whole-study context: Genetic ancestry analysis placed approximately 80% of the 398 donors that were genotyped in the Caucasian-associated cluster. Overall study results and limits: Using the classifier, cytomegalovirus status was reportedly diagnosed with high specificity and sensitivity.

About this clone: The antigen is not known. The same CDR3 can be traced to other DNA sequences in this sample.

The PCR ran on 60 Vbeta and 13 Jbeta primers. Method: immunoSEQ multiplex PCR; TCRdb's copy keeps in-frame clones and lacks some. The table records a few hundred thousand clones, about 89% of them present only once. This CDR3 is 13 amino acids long. The V gene lost 0 bases and the J gene lost 4 bases, with 7 bases spanning the gap. CDR1 is GTSNPN, CDR2 SVGIG, per germline (reference sequence). What was sequenced was PBMCs. The sequence came from a woman aged 18 to 35 in good health and CMV-seronegative. J is TRBJ1-3 and V is TRBV30; D ambiguous. The CDR3 loop reads CAWSVAGGNTIYF. For the CDR3, the DNA is TGTGCCTGGAGTGTTGCAGGAGGAAACACCATATATTTT.